A single TCR beta chain is shown here with its context. Its antigen remains unidentified. It was 5'RACE with constant-segment primers that produced the TCR alpha and TCR beta cDNA libraries, which carried sample barcodes and UMIs. A single record per CDR3 protein comes from TCRdb applying MiXCR to the 5' RACE reads. The sample includes about 240,000 distinct CDR3 sequences, around a tenth of them seen just once. These data originate in a study of T-cell memory formation after mild COVID-19. Study context: There were largely donor-specific TCR clusters.

Overall study results and limits: Clones that shrank (day 15 to 85) were balanced CD4/CD8, whereas later expanders leaned CD4+.

The sequenced sample consisted of PBMCs or a T cell subset sorted from them (not recorded which). The origin of this receptor is a man in his late teens or twenties who had mild COVID-19 (a few samples of this study predate the infection). Cell type and time point are not known.

As DNA, the CDR3 is TGCGCCAGCAGCTTGGATGCGGGTGAGGCCGGGGAGCTGTTTTTT. Its translation: CASSLDAGEAGELFF. The chain recombines TRBV5-1 with TRBJ2-2; D may be TRBD2 (5 bases). The CDR3 covers 15 residues. Germline V gives CDR1 SGHRS, CDR2 YFSETQ. Trimming took off 0 bases at V and 6 bases at J, with 12 bases between the two ends.